Here is one TCR beta chain with its context. The antigen remains unidentified. Sequencing of the DNA from cultured CD4+ T cells was carried out with the Oncomine TCR Beta short-read assay. TCRdb re-called the PCR reads through MiXCR, storing one row per CDR3 protein. The sample holds 15,000 to 20,000 distinct CDR3 sequences, 50% to 70% seen once. These data are taken from a study of vaccination and CD4 T cells after COVID-19. Across the study: Six male and four female convalescents took part, two of them Hispanic. Each participant was administered two doses of a vaccine, which was either BNT162b2 or mRNA-1273.

The treatment denotes: approximately 11-day PBMC culture with coronavirus spike peptide pools or control peptides (ViraFEST assay). CDR1 is SGHRS and CDR2 is YFSETQ in the germline V gene. The J segment lost 8 bases and the V segment lost 6 bases, leaving 10 bases of the junction unmatched. The CDR3 consists of 14 residues. Whole-study results and caveats: It was found that, in convalescent patients, 304 of 307 vaccine-specific clones were spike mono-reactive.

Sequenced here: CD4+ T cells from blood, cultured in vitro, sampled after SARS-CoV-2 vaccination. The rearrangement uses TRBV5-1 and TRBJ1-2; 10 bases match TRBD1. This TCR came from a human donor who had recovered from COVID-19. CDR3 nucleotides: TGCGCCAGCACCGCTTCTGGGACAGGGGTCGGCTACACCTTC. This encodes CASTASGTGVGYTF. The whole variable domain, remainder taken from reference TRBV5-1 and TRBJ1-2, is KAGVTQTPRYLIKTRGQQVTLSCSPISGHRSVSWYQQTPGQGLQFLFEYFSETQRNKGNFPGRFSGRQFSNSRSEMNVSTLELGDSALYLCASTASGTGVGYTFGSGTRLTVV.